Listed here are 5 T cell receptor beta chains from one sample, sequenced in a study of blood T cell repertoires in COVID-19. Method: immunoSEQ multiplex PCR; TCRdb's copy keeps in-frame clones and lacks some. This table has 53,000 or so clones, approximately 84% appearing once. What was sequenced was peripheral blood. The source of these receptors is a man between 65 and 85 years old with active COVID-19.

V and J are TRBV28 and TRBJ1-5; D gene uncertain. V lost 4 bases and J lost 7, with 17 bases in between. Germline CDR1 reads MDHEN; CDR2 reads SYDVKM. CDR3 length: 15 amino acids. The CDR3 here is CASSSTSPGSQPQHF. Written as DNA, the CDR3 is TGTGCCAGCAGTTCGACGTCCCCGGGAAGCCAGCCCCAGCATTTT.

The chain carries TRBV24-1 and TRBJ2-2; possible D gene TRBD1, 6 bases. The CDR3 is 17 amino acids. Trimming removed 5 bases at V and 1 base at J, with 16 bases between. In germline, CDR1 is KGHDR, CDR2 SFDVKD. The chain's CDR3 is CATSALTGYMNTGELFF. The DNA for the CDR3 is TGTGCCACCAGTGCCTTGACAGGTTACATGAACACCGGGGAGCTGTTTTTT.

This clone came up a few times. The V call is TRBV7-9, the J call TRBJ1-1, with D tentatively TRBD1 (5 bases). The CDR3 is 14 residues long. The V gene lost 6 bases and the J gene lost 1 base, with 12 bases spanning the gap. The germline V gene has CDR1 SEHNR and CDR2 FQNEAQ (reference sequence). The CDR3 reads CASRKTGPNTEAFF. Written as DNA, the CDR3 is TGTGCCAGCAGGAAAACAGGCCCGAACACTGAAGCTTTCTTT.

This clone came up a few times. The chain recombines TRBV28 with TRBJ2-5, with D possibly matching TRBD1 (6 bases). CDR3 length: 12 residues. Trimming removed 2 bases at V and 7 bases at J, with 8 bases between. Looked up from germline, CDR1 is MDHEN and CDR2 is SYDVKM. This chain's CDR3 is CASSLGGATQYF. The DNA for the CDR3 is TGTGCCAGCAGTTTAGGGGGCGCGACCCAGTACTTC.

Of note for this clone: Other DNA sequences in this sample translate to the same CDR3. The gene calls are TRBV11-3 and TRBJ1-1; D is uncertain. This CDR3 is built from 13 residues. The V end lost 1 base, the J end lost 5 bases, and 8 bases lay between the germline ends. CDR1 and CDR2 (germline): SGHNT, YENEEA. The CDR3 protein is CASSLGPGTEAFF. The CDR3 region has the DNA TGTGCCAGCAGCTTAGGTCCGGGTACTGAAGCTTTCTTT.